This TCR beta chain was recovered during a study of blood T cell repertoires in COVID-19. Study-wide context: The United States, Italy and Spain supplied acute and convalescent COVID-19 samples.

The germline V gene has CDR1 MNHEY and CDR2 SVGAGI. This CDR3 has 15 residues. After removal of 6 bases from V and 4 bases from J, the junction contained 10 bases not matched to a gene. Participants spanned ages about 18 to 90 years and resided in 20 to 30 US areas. Cohort 3 recovered donors had two negative PCRs, clearance, or symptom resolution. Clones were read by immunoSEQ multiplex PCR, and TCRdb kept only the in-frame ones, dropping some. The repertoire holds hundreds of thousands of clones, with 89% as singletons. What was sequenced was PBMCs or T cells enriched from blood (not recorded which). This chain links TRBV6-5 with TRBJ2-5, with 8 bases fitting TRBD1. The source is a woman between 40 and 55 years old who had recovered from COVID-19. CDR3 residues: CASSRLDRGRETQYF. CDR3 coding DNA: TGTGCCAGCAGCAGACTAGACAGGGGTAGAGAGACCCAGTACTTC.